This entry features one T cell receptor beta chain sequence. Its matching antigen is unknown. Time point specified: patch test 2, 6 weeks after DPC sensitization. As to treatment: therapeutic diphenylcyclopropenone sensitization with weekly scalp DPC. This record comes from a study of human T cells and chemical hapten exposure. Study in general: Patch tests put 0.01% DPC on the upper back, and the results were checked at 6 days. Study observations and caveats: It was expanded TCRs that formed significantly more large CDR3 similarity clusters than controls did.

TCRdb reanalysed the RACE reads using MiXCR and keeps one entry per CDR3 protein. The data hold around 82,000 distinct CDR3 sequences, with less than 8% observed a single time. The CDR3 totals 14 residues. The junction had 9 bases not matched to a gene; V was cut back by 2 bases and J by 8 bases. CDR1 and CDR2 from the germline V gene are DFQATT and SNEGSKA (reference sequence). The TCR originated in a young woman with alopecia areata. Some clones in this sample may be carry-over from other donors' samples. The chain recombines TRBV20-1 with TRBJ1-1; 9 bases fit TRBD1. The specimen comprised whole blood, sampled in connection with sensitization to the hapten diphenylcyclopropenone (DPC). The CDR3 loop reads CSARHTGGASEAFF. CDR3 nucleotide sequence: TGCAGTGCTAGACACACAGGGGGCGCCTCCGAAGCTTTCTTT.